The rows below give T cell receptor beta chains drawn from one sample of a study of CD4 and CD8 cells across lung adenocarcinoma regions. TCRdb re-called the PCR reads with MiXCR, one entry per CDR3 protein. The table shows 3,500 or so distinct CDR3 sequences, with 50% to 60% occurring only once. The sample comprised CD4+ T cells from the center of a lung tumor. These receptor sequences come from a female donor with lung adenocarcinoma. The CD4 and CD8 labels of this study may be unreliable. Each CDR3 is given with its conserved first and last residue. D genes are given only for firm matches. Clone sizes are given selectively: once, few, many, or a class where the clone is expanded.

d_gene: -; j_gene: TRBJ2-3; abundance: few; v_gene: TRBV6-1; CDR3nt: TGTGCCAGCAGTGGCTACCCCGGAGTGATAGATACGCAGTATTTT; CDR3aa: CASSGYPGVIDTQYF
d_gene: TRBD1; j_gene: TRBJ1-2; abundance: few; v_gene: TRBV7-2; CDR3nt: TGTGCCAGCAGCTTATCCGGGACAGGGGGCCGAAGCTCGGGCTACACCTTC; CDR3aa: CASSLSGTGGRSSGYTF
d_gene: -; j_gene: TRBJ2-5; abundance: once; v_gene: TRBV6-1; CDR3nt: TGTGCCAGCAGGGAAAGTTGGCAGGGGAAGACCCAGTACTTC; CDR3aa: CASRESWQGKTQYF
d_gene: -; j_gene: TRBJ2-4; abundance: -; v_gene: TRBV6-1; CDR3nt: TGTGCCAGCAGGGGGATCGTTGGCTGTAACCAAAACACCCAGTACTTC; CDR3aa: CASRGIVGCNQNTQYF
d_gene: -; j_gene: TRBJ2-4; abundance: -; v_gene: TRBV6-2/TRBV6-3; CDR3nt: TGTGCCAGCAGTTACTCGGGGCAAGGGGTCGGAACCAAAAACACCCAGTACTTC; CDR3aa: CASSYSGQGVGTKNTQYF
d_gene: TRBD2; j_gene: TRBJ2-7; abundance: few; v_gene: TRBV6-1; CDR3nt: TGTGCCAGCAGTGAAGGGTCTAGCGGGAGGGCTGGCGAGCAGTACTTC; CDR3aa: CASSEGSSGRAGEQYF
d_gene: TRBD2; j_gene: TRBJ2-1; abundance: medium-sized; v_gene: TRBV5-5; CDR3nt: TGTGCCAGCAGCTTGGGCCCACCAGCGGGAGAGCAGTTCTTC; CDR3aa: CASSLGPPAGEQFF
d_gene: -; j_gene: TRBJ2-1; abundance: -; v_gene: TRBV6-1; CDR3nt: TGTGCCAGCAGTGCTAGGGACCCTCCCTACAATGAGCAGTTCTTC; CDR3aa: CASSARDPPYNEQFF
d_gene: -; j_gene: TRBJ2-4; abundance: -; v_gene: TRBV10-1; CDR3nt: TGCGCCTCGGGGCTGGGAGCCAAAAACATTCAGTACTTT; CDR3aa: CASGLGAKNIQYF
d_gene: -; j_gene: TRBJ2-3; abundance: -; v_gene: TRBV10-1; CDR3nt: TGCGCCTCGGGGCTGGAAGGCACAGATACTCAGTATTTT; CDR3aa: CASGLEGTDTQYF
d_gene: -; j_gene: TRBJ2-1; abundance: -; v_gene: TRBV27; CDR3nt: TGTGCCAGCAGTTTTCCGGGCAATGAGCAGTTCTTC; CDR3aa: CASSFPGNEQFF
d_gene: -; j_gene: TRBJ2-1; abundance: -; v_gene: TRBV11-2; CDR3nt: TGTGCCAGCAGCTTAAGTCGGCTATTGGTCCATGAGCAGTTCTTC; CDR3aa: CASSLSRLLVHEQFF
d_gene: -; j_gene: TRBJ2-1; abundance: few; v_gene: TRBV30; CDR3nt: TGTGCCTGGAGTCGCCTGGGCGGTGGTGAGCAGTTCTTC; CDR3aa: CAWSRLGGGEQFF
d_gene: TRBD1; j_gene: TRBJ2-5; abundance: -; v_gene: TRBV5-1; CDR3nt: TGCGCCAGCAGCTTGGGGGACAGAGAGACCCAGTACTTC; CDR3aa: CASSLGDRETQYF
d_gene: TRBD1; j_gene: TRBJ2-2; abundance: once; v_gene: TRBV6-1; CDR3nt: TGTGCCAGCAGCCTGACAGGGACCGGGACGCTGTATTTT; CDR3aa: CASSLTGTGTLYF
d_gene: TRBD1; j_gene: TRBJ2-7; abundance: -; v_gene: TRBV27; CDR3nt: TGTGCCAGCAGTCCACACGGACAGGCCAGCTACGAGCAGTACTTC; CDR3aa: CASSPHGQASYEQYF
d_gene: TRBD2; j_gene: TRBJ2-1; abundance: medium-sized; v_gene: TRBV7-2; CDR3nt: TGTGCCAGCAGCGGGGGACTAGGCTACAATGAGCAGTTCTTC; CDR3aa: CASSGGLGYNEQFF
d_gene: TRBD1; j_gene: TRBJ2-2; abundance: -; v_gene: TRBV6-1; CDR3nt: TGTGCCAGCAGCCTGACAGGGACCGGTGCGCTGTTTTTT; CDR3aa: CASSLTGTGALFF
d_gene: TRBD1; j_gene: TRBJ2-2; abundance: -; v_gene: TRBV7-2; CDR3nt: TGTGCCAGCACCACCGGGACAGCAGCTACCGGGGAGCTGTTTTTT; CDR3aa: CASTTGTAATGELFF
d_gene: -; j_gene: TRBJ2-6; abundance: medium-sized; v_gene: TRBV6-1; CDR3nt: TGTGCCAGCAGTGTCTCGTCAGGTGGGGCCAACGTCCTGACTTTC; CDR3aa: CASSVSSGGANVLTF
d_gene: -; j_gene: TRBJ2-7; abundance: -; v_gene: TRBV12-3/TRBV12-4; CDR3nt: TGTGCCAGCAGTTTAGCGTGGGGGGGGCAGGGGGCGAGAGAGCAGTACTTC; CDR3aa: CASSLAWGGQGAREQYF
d_gene: TRBD1; j_gene: TRBJ2-2; abundance: few; v_gene: TRBV6-1; CDR3nt: TGTGCCAGCATCTTCAGGGGGTCCACCGGGGAGCTGTTTTTT; CDR3aa: CASIFRGSTGELFF
d_gene: -; j_gene: TRBJ1-2; abundance: large; v_gene: TRBV6-1; CDR3nt: TGTGCCAGCAGTCTTAAAACCGGGACAATCTATGGCTACACCTTC; CDR3aa: CASSLKTGTIYGYTF
d_gene: -; j_gene: TRBJ2-3; abundance: -; v_gene: TRBV7-2; CDR3nt: TGTGCCAGCAGCCCCGCACCGGTCACAGATACGCAGTATTTT; CDR3aa: CASSPAPVTDTQYF
d_gene: -; j_gene: TRBJ2-3; abundance: once; v_gene: TRBV10-1; CDR3nt: TGCGCCACCGAGGGAGGAGGTACAGATACGCAGTATTTT; CDR3aa: CATEGGGTDTQYF
d_gene: -; j_gene: TRBJ2-3; abundance: -; v_gene: TRBV6-1; CDR3nt: TGTGCGGGGCGCGGGGGCCGTGACCAAGAGACCCAGTATTTC; CDR3aa: CAGRGGRDQETQYF
d_gene: -; j_gene: TRBJ2-1; abundance: -; v_gene: TRBV6-1; CDR3nt: TGTGCCAGCAAATTAGGGATCTACAATGAGCAGTTCTTC; CDR3aa: CASKLGIYNEQFF
d_gene: -; j_gene: TRBJ1-3; abundance: medium-sized; v_gene: TRBV6-1; CDR3nt: TGTGCCAGCGCTACGACGGTCTCTGGAAACACCATATATTTT; CDR3aa: CASATTVSGNTIYF
d_gene: TRBD2; j_gene: TRBJ2-3; abundance: once; v_gene: TRBV10-1; CDR3nt: TGCGCCAGCAGTGACCGGGGACTAGCGGGAGGGGCAGATACGCAGTATTTT; CDR3aa: CASSDRGLAGGADTQYF
d_gene: -; j_gene: TRBJ2-1; abundance: -; v_gene: TRBV6-4; CDR3nt: TGTGCGGGCAGCGGGGACGGTGGGACAGAGACGCAGTACTTT; CDR3aa: CAGSGDGGTETQYF
d_gene: -; j_gene: TRBJ2-1; abundance: -; v_gene: TRBV6-1; CDR3nt: TGTGCCAGCAGTGGTGCTTGGGGGAGGACCTACAATGAGCAGTTCTTC; CDR3aa: CASSGAWGRTYNEQFF
d_gene: TRBD1; j_gene: TRBJ2-7; abundance: -; v_gene: TRBV27; CDR3nt: TGTGCCAGCAGTTTATCGTACAGGGGCTACGAGCAGTACTTC; CDR3aa: CASSLSYRGYEQYF
d_gene: -; j_gene: TRBJ2-3; abundance: large; v_gene: TRBV27; CDR3nt: TGTGCCAGCAGCTTACAGGGTATCCCCACAGATACGCAGTATTTT; CDR3aa: CASSLQGIPTDTQYF
d_gene: TRBD2; j_gene: TRBJ2-7; abundance: once; v_gene: TRBV7-2; CDR3nt: TGTGCCAGCAGCTTTAGCGGGGGATCCTACGAGCAGTACTTC; CDR3aa: CASSFSGGSYEQYF
d_gene: -; j_gene: TRBJ2-1; abundance: medium-sized; v_gene: TRBV12-3/TRBV12-4; CDR3nt: TGTGCCAGCAAAAGAGCAGGACAGTCCAATGAGCAGTTCTTC; CDR3aa: CASKRAGQSNEQFF
d_gene: -; j_gene: TRBJ2-5; abundance: -; v_gene: TRBV27; CDR3nt: TGTGCCAGCAGTTTAGGTCCCAGTCAAGAGACCCAGTACTTC; CDR3aa: CASSLGPSQETQYF
d_gene: -; j_gene: TRBJ2-2; abundance: -; v_gene: TRBV6-1; CDR3nt: TGTGCCAGCAGTGAACAAGCGACCGGGGAGCTGTTTTTT; CDR3aa: CASSEQATGELFF
d_gene: TRBD2; j_gene: TRBJ2-1; abundance: -; v_gene: TRBV3-1; CDR3nt: TGTGCCAGCAGCCAAGATTTTATCGGGACTACGAAGCAGTTCTTC; CDR3aa: CASSQDFIGTTKQFF
d_gene: TRBD2; j_gene: TRBJ2-1; abundance: -; v_gene: TRBV6-1; CDR3nt: TGTGCCAGCAGTGTAGAACTAGCGGGAGGGGGGGAGCAGTTCTTC; CDR3aa: CASSVELAGGGEQFF
d_gene: -; j_gene: TRBJ2-1; abundance: -; v_gene: TRBV6-4; CDR3nt: TGTGCCAGCAGTGCGGGCAGTGACTACAATGAGCAGTTCTTC; CDR3aa: CASSAGSDYNEQFF